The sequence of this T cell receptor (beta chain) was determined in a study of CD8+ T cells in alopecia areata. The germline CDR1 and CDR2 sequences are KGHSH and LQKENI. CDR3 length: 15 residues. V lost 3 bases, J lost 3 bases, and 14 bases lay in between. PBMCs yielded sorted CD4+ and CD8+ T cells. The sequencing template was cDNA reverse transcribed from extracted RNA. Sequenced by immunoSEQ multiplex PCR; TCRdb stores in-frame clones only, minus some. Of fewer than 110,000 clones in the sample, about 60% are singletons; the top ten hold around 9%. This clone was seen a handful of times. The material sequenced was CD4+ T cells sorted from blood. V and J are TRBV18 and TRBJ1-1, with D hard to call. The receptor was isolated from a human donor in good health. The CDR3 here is CASSPATRIDTEAFF. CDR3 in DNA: TGTGCCAGCTCACCCGCGACAAGGATTGACACTGAAGCTTTCTTT.